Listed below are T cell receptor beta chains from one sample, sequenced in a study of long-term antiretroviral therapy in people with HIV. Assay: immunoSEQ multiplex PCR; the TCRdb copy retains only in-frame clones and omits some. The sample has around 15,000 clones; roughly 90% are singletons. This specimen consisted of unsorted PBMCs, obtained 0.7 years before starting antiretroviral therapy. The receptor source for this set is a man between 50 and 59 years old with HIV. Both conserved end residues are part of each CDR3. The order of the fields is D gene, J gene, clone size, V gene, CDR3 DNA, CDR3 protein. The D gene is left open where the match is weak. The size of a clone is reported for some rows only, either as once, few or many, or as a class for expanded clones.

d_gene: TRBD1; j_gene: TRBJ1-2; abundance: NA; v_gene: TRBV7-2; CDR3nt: TGTGCCAGCAGCTTGTGGGGACAGGAAGCGCGTGGCTACACCTTC; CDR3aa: CASSLWGQEARGYTF
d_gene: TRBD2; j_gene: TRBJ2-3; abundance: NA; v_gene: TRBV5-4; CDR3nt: TGTGCCAGCAACCCATTGCGGGGGGAGGAGGTCCCTGATACGCAGTATTTT; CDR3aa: CASNPLRGEEVPDTQYF
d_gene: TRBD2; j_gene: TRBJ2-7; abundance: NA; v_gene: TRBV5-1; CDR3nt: TGCGCCAGCAGCCCTCTAACGAGTAGCGGGTTGACCTACGAGCAGTACTTC; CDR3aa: CASSPLTSSGLTYEQYF
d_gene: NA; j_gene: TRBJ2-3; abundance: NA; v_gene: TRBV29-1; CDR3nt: TGCAGCGTAGCAGTAGATACGCAGTATTTT; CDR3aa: CSVAVDTQYF
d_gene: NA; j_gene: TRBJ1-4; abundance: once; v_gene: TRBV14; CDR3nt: TGTGCCAGCAGCCCAACAGGGATGTTTTTT; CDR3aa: CASSPTGMFF
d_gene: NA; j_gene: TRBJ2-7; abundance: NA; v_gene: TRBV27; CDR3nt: TGTGCCACCCAGAAGGACATTTCCAGAGGGCACGAGCAGTACTTC; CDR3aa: CATQKDISRGHEQYF
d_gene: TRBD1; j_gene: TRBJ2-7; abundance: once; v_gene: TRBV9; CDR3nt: TGTGCCAGCAGCGTAGCCCCCGGGACAGGCTACGAGCAGTACTTC; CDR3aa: CASSVAPGTGYEQYF
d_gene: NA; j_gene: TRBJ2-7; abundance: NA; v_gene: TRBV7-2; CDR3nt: TGTGCCAGCAGCCCCGCGTGGGCCTCCTACGAGCAGTACTTC; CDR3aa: CASSPAWASYEQYF
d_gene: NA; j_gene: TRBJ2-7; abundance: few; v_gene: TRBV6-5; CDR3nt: TGTGCCAGCAGTTACGTCGGGACCTACGAGCAGTACTTC; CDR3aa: CASSYVGTYEQYF
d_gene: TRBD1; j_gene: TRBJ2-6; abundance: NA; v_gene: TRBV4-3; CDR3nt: TGCGCCAGCAGCCAAGATCTTCCGGGACAGGGCAACGTCCTGACTTTC; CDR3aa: CASSQDLPGQGNVLTF
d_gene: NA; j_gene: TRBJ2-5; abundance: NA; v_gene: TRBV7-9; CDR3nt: TGTGCCAGCAGCTTAGACTCCGGAGGGGCTTTGCGGGAGACCCAGTACTTC; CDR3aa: CASSLDSGGALRETQYF
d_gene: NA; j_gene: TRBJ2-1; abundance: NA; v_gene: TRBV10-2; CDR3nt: TGCGCCAGCAGTGAGAGGTTAGCGAATTTACCTGGCAATGAGCAGTTCTTC; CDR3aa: CASSERLANLPGNEQFF
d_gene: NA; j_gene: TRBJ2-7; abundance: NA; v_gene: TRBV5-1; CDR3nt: TGCGCCAGCAGCCCAGACAGGCCAGCCTACGAGCAGTACTTC; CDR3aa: CASSPDRPAYEQYF
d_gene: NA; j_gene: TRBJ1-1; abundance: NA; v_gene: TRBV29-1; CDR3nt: TGCAGCGGTGTGGGGGCGCGGAACACTGAAGCTTTCTTT; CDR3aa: CSGVGARNTEAFF
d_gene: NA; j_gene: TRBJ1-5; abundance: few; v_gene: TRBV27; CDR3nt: TGTGCCAGCAGTTTATCCCGGGGAAGTTTCGAGCCCCAGCATTTT; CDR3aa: CASSLSRGSFEPQHF
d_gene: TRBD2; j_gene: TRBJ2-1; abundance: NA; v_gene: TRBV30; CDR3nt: TGTGCCGCTAGCGGGAGTAGGAATGAGCAGTTCTTC; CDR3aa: CAASGSRNEQFF
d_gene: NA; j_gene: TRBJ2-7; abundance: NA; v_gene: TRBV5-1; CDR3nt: TGCGCCAGCAGCTCGTTACAGGGTCAGGCCTACGAGCAGTACTTC; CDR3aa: CASSSLQGQAYEQYF
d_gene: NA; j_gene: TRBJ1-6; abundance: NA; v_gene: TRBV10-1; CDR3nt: TGCGCCAGCAGTGATACGAATTCACCCCTCCACTTT; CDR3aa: CASSDTNSPLHF
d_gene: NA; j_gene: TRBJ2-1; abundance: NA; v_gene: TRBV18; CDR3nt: TGTGCCAGCTCTATGGCGGGCGGCACGGAGAACAATGAGCAGTTCTTC; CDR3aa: CASSMAGGTENNEQFF
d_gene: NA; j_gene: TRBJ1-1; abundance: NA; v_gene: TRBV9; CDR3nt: TGTGCCAGCAGCGAGCGGACAGAGATGAACACTGAAGCTTTCTTT; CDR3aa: CASSERTEMNTEAFF
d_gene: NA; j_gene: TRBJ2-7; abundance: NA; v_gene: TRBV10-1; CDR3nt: TGCGCCAGCAGTCCTGGGATCTCCTACGAGCAGTACTTC; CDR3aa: CASSPGISYEQYF
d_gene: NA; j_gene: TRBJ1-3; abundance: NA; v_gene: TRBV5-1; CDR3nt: TGCGCCAGCAGCTTGCAGCAGTTAAGTTACTCTGGAAACACCATATATTTT; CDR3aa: CASSLQQLSYSGNTIYF
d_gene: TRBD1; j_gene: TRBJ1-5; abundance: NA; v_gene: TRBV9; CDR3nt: TGTGCCAGCAGCGTAGGGGGGGACAGGGGAATAAGGTCCCAGCATTTT; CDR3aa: CASSVGGDRGIRSQHF
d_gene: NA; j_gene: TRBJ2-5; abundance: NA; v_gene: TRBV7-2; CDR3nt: TGTGCCAGCAGCAGGGGGGTCCAAGAGACCCAGTACTTC; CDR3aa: CASSRGVQETQYF